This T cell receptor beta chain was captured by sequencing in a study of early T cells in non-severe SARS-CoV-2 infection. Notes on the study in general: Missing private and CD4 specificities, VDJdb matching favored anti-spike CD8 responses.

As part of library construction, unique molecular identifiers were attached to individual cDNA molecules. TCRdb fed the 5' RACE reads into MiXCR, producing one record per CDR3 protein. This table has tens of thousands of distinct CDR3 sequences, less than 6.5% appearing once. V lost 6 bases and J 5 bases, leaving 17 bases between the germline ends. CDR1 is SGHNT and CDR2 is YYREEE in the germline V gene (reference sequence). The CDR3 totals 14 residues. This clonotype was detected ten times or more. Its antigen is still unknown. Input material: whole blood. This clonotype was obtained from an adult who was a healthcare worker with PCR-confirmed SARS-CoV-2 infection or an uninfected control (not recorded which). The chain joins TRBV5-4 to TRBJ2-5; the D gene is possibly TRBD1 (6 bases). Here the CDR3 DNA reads TGTGCCAGCACCTCTAAGCCAGGGGTGGAGACCCAGTACTTC. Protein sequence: CASTSKPGVETQYF.